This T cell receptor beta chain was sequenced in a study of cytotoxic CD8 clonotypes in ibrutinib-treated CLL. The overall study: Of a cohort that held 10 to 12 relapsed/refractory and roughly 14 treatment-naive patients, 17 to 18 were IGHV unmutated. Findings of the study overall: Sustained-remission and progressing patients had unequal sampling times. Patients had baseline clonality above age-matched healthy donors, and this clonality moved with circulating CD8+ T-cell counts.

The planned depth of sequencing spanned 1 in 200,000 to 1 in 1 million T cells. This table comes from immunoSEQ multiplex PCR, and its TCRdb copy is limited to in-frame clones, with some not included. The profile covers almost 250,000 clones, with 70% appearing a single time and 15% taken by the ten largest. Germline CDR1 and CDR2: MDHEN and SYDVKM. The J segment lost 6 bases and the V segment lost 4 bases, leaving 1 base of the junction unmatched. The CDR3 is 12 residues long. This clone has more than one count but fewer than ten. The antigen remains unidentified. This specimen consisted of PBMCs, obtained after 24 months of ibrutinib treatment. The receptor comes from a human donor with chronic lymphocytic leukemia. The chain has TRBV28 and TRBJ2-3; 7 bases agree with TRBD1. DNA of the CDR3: TGTGCCAGCAGTTCGGACAGGGATACGCAGTATTTT. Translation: CASSSDRDTQYF.